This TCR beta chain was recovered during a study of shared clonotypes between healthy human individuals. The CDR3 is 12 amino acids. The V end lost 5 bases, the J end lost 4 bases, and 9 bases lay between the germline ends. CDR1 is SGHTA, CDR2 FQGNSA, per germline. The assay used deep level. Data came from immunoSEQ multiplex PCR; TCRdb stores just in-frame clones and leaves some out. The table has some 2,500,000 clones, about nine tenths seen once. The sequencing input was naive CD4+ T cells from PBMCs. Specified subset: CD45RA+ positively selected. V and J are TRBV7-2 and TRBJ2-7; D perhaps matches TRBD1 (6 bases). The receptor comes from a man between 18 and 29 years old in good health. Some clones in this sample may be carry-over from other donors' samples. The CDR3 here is CASSMDSYEQYF. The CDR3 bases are TGTGCCAGCAGCATGGACAGTTACGAGCAGTACTTC.